A selection of T cell receptor beta chains follows, all from one sample in a study of blood T cell repertoires in COVID-19. Clones were sequenced by immunoSEQ multiplex PCR, and TCRdb holds only the in-frame ones, with some missing. This sample carries some 260,000 clones, about four fifths of them seen once, and the ten largest clones take roughly 10%. Source material: peripheral blood. Receptor source: a man aged 80 or over with acute or convalescent COVID-19. Each CDR3 is given with its conserved first and last residue. The order of the fields is V gene, J gene, clone size, D gene, CDR3 protein, CDR3 DNA. D genes are given only for firm matches. Rows give clone size only sometimes, using once, few, many, or a class for an expanded clone.

TRBV5-4,TRBJ2-3,once,TRBD2,CASSLRGGEDTQYF,TGTGCCAGCAGCTTGCGCGGGGGGGAAGATACGCAGTATTTT
TRBV7-8,TRBJ1-2,-,-,CASSSGGKGDYGYTF,TGTGCCAGCAGCTCGGGGGGGAAGGGGGACTATGGCTACACCTTC
TRBV6-5,TRBJ1-2,-,-,CASRGDTFYGYTF,TGTGCCAGCAGGGGGGACACCTTCTATGGCTACACCTTC
TRBV18,TRBJ1-4,-,-,CASSPSAADEKLFF,TGTGCCAGCTCACCATCAGCAGCGGACGAAAAACTGTTTTTT
TRBV28,TRBJ2-2,-,-,CASSASGHNTGELFF,TGTGCCAGCAGCGCGTCCGGACATAACACCGGGGAGCTGTTTTTT
TRBV5-1,TRBJ1-1,-,-,CASSSQPLQGGEAFF,TGCGCCAGCAGCTCCCAACCCCTTCAGGGAGGTGAAGCTTTCTTT
TRBV30,TRBJ1-1,-,-,CAWRIYMNTEAFF,TGTGCCTGGAGGATTTACATGAACACTGAAGCTTTCTTT
TRBV28,TRBJ1-6,-,-,CASSSTQGNNSPLHF,TGTGCCAGCAGTTCGACGCAGGGGAATAATTCACCCCTCCACTTT
TRBV4-2,TRBJ1-5,-,-,CASSQDAVGGKRSNQPQHF,TGTGCCAGCAGCCAAGATGCGGTGGGGGGGAAAAGGAGCAATCAGCCCCAGCATTTT
TRBV19,TRBJ2-5,-,TRBD2,CASRPQGSGSGETQYF,TGTGCCAGTAGACCACAGGGTAGCGGGAGCGGAGAGACCCAGTACTTC
TRBV6-5,TRBJ2-7,-,-,CASSRGQGQQYF,TGTGCCAGCAGCAGAGGTCAGGGGCAGCAGTACTTC
TRBV5-5,TRBJ1-1,-,-,CASSLPPLGKPTEAFF,TGTGCCAGCAGCCTGCCCCCCCTCGGGAAGCCCACTGAAGCTTTCTTT
TRBV14,TRBJ1-6,-,-,CASSQDLRSNSPLHF,TGTGCCAGCAGCCAAGATCTTAGGAGCAATTCACCCCTCCACTTT
TRBV24-1,TRBJ2-5,-,TRBD2,CATARGKSGSVETQYF,TGTGCCACAGCTCGTGGAAAAAGCGGGAGCGTTGAGACCCAGTACTTC
TRBV11-2,TRBJ2-1,once,-,CASSSIADSEQFF,TGTGCCAGCAGCTCTATAGCTGACAGTGAGCAGTTCTTC
TRBV3-1/TRBV3-2,TRBJ2-3,once,-,CASSQGRGTQYF,TGTGCCAGCAGCCAAGGGCGAGGTACGCAGTATTTT
TRBV11-3,TRBJ2-7,-,-,CASSSSGGAGEQYF,TGTGCCAGCAGCTCTTCTGGAGGGGCCGGCGAGCAGTACTTC
TRBV3-1/TRBV3-2,TRBJ1-2,-,TRBD1,CASSPDRRLNYGYTF,TGTGCCAGCAGCCCGGACAGGCGTCTTAACTATGGCTACACCTTC
TRBV2,TRBJ1-6,-,-,CATSGEGPMGSPLHF,TGTGCCACCTCAGGAGAGGGCCCTATGGGTTCACCCCTCCACTTT
TRBV11-2,TRBJ2-7,-,TRBD2,CASSSLAGSYEQYF,TGTGCCAGCAGCTCCTTAGCGGGGTCCTACGAGCAGTACTTC
TRBV12-5,TRBJ2-7,-,TRBD1,CASGLGQGMGEQYF,TGTGCTAGTGGTTTGGGACAGGGGATGGGCGAGCAGTACTTC
TRBV5-1,TRBJ2-2,few,-,CASKAGSNTGELFF,TGCGCCAGCAAAGCGGGTTCGAACACCGGGGAGCTGTTTTTT
TRBV3-1/TRBV3-2,TRBJ2-2,many,TRBD1,CASSRKGGRQGARTGELFF,TGTGCCAGCAGCCGCAAAGGGGGGCGACAGGGGGCTCGAACCGGGGAGCTGTTTTTT
TRBV21-1,TRBJ2-7,once,-,CASSKNIRYRESCEQYF,TGTGCCAGCAGCAAAAACATTAGGTACAGGGAGAGTTGCGAGCAGTACTTC
TRBV27,TRBJ1-5,-,-,CASSSLTVSNQPQHF,TGTGCCAGCAGTTCGTTGACAGTTAGCAATCAGCCCCAGCATTTT
TRBV28,TRBJ1-2,-,-,CASSTGITNYGYTF,TGTGCCAGCAGCACAGGGATCACTAACTATGGCTACACCTTC
TRBV3-1/TRBV3-2,TRBJ2-7,-,TRBD1,CASSPSLDRGNEQYF,TGTGCCAGCAGCCCCTCCCTGGACAGGGGGAACGAGCAGTACTTC
TRBV7-9,TRBJ1-6,-,TRBD1,CASSPQGQGRTPLHF,TGTGCCAGCAGCCCACAAGGACAGGGGAGGACACCCCTCCACTTT
TRBV2,TRBJ2-7,-,-,CASSTLGGPLEQYF,TGTGCCAGCAGTACTCTTGGGGGCCCTCTCGAGCAGTACTTC
TRBV5-8,TRBJ1-6,-,-,CASSLGGSSYNSPLHF,TGTGCCAGCAGCTTGGGAGGGAGCTCCTATAATTCACCCCTCCACTTT
TRBV18,TRBJ2-7,-,-,CASSKGRDYEQYF,TGTGCCAGCTCCAAGGGCAGGGACTACGAGCAGTACTTC
TRBV6-5,TRBJ1-4,-,-,CASSRGGGTNEKLFF,TGTGCCAGCAGTAGGGGAGGGGGAACTAATGAAAAACTGTTTTTT
TRBV6-5,TRBJ2-7,-,TRBD1,CASSQTGTAYEQYF,TGTGCCAGCAGTCAAACCGGGACAGCCTACGAGCAGTACTTC
TRBV7-2,TRBJ2-3,-,TRBD2,CASSLGGAGGPGTQYF,TGTGCCAGCAGCCTAGGTGGAGCGGGAGGGCCAGGTACGCAGTATTTT
TRBV9,TRBJ2-6,-,-,CASSVWGEDVLTF,TGTGCCAGCAGCGTGTGGGGGGAGGACGTCCTGACTTTC
TRBV4-1,TRBJ2-3,-,-,CASSQDAARTDTQYF,TGCGCCAGCAGCCAAGATGCGGCCCGCACAGATACGCAGTATTTT
TRBV6-1,TRBJ1-5,-,-,CASSEVGTANQPQHF,TGTGCCAGCAGTGAAGTTGGCACCGCCAATCAGCCCCAGCATTTT
TRBV11-1,TRBJ2-4,-,TRBD1,CASSLEGGGYGIQYF,TGTGCCAGCAGCTTAGAAGGGGGCGGGTATGGCATTCAGTACTTC
TRBV7-3,TRBJ2-1,-,-,CASSLRAGKSNEQFF,TGTGCCAGCAGCTTAAGGGCCGGGAAAAGCAATGAGCAGTTCTTC
TRBV6-1,TRBJ2-7,-,-,CASSEVLYEQYF,TGTGCCAGCAGTGAAGTTCTCTACGAGCAGTACTTC
TRBV27,TRBJ2-6,-,-,CASSLFTGANVLTF,TGTGCCAGCAGTTTATTTACTGGGGCCAACGTCCTGACTTTC
TRBV28,TRBJ1-6,-,-,CASSFYKAVNSPLHF,TGTGCCAGCAGTTTTTACAAGGCGGTGAATTCACCCCTCCACTTT
TRBV5-1,TRBJ1-2,few,TRBD1,CASSPTGGTRGGYTF,TGCGCCAGCAGCCCGACAGGGGGAACAAGGGGTGGCTACACCTTC